The source of this T cell receptor beta chain is a study of lung T cells in sarcoidosis with Löfgren's syndrome. Study-wide context: Repertoire analyses centered on Löfgren's syndrome patients.

This CDR3 region has 14 residues. Trimming at V came to 3 bases and at J to 7 bases, leaving 4 bases not matched to a gene. Germline CDR1 and CDR2: LGHNA and YNFKEQ. Overall study results and limits: Multiple Löfgren's syndrome patients reportedly shared TRAV12-1 and TRBV2 CDR3 motifs. Versus controls, Löfgren's syndrome patients reportedly showed TRAV12-1 and TRBV2 as most expanded.

MiXCR, run by TCRdb on the reads, gives a single entry per CDR3 protein. The table records fewer than 80,000 distinct CDR3 sequences, about 20% of them present only once. This clonotype was counted at least ten times. Its antigen is not identified. Sequencing was done on a sample of CD4+ T cells from PBMCs. The sequence derives from a human donor with sarcoidosis (Löfgren's syndrome or another form), or a control subject (not recorded which). The chain combines TRBV4-2 with TRBJ2-3, with 10 nucleotides matching TRBD2. The CDR3 sequence is CASSHRSGGHTQYF. CDR3 nucleotide sequence: TGTGCCAGCAGCCACCGTAGCGGGGGGCATACGCAGTATTTT.